The 2 T cell receptor beta chains reported below all come from one sample, sequenced in a study of Ad26.COV2.S vaccination and SARS-CoV-2 variants. Using immunoSEQ multiplex PCR, the repertoire was profiled, and TCRdb retains in-frame clones only, with some absent. This table holds over 200,000 clones, approximately 88% found once. The treatment: roughly 18 received Ad26.COV2.S at low or high dose, single or two shots; 5 received placebo; per-sample allocation not given. Vaccine and placebo recipients were sampled on day 63 after the first injection. The specimen was peripheral blood, collected in a trial of Ad26.COV2.S vaccine versus placebo. Receptor source: a person aged 18-65 years who received the Ad26.COV2.S COVID-19 vaccine or a placebo.

The J gene is TRBJ2-1, the V gene TRBV3-1 (or the pseudogene TRBV3-2), with 9 bases lining up with TRBD2. The germline gives CDR1 LGHDT, CDR2 YNNKEL (reference sequence). Germline trimming cut 0 bases from V and 15 bases from J; bases unmatched to any gene: 12. The CDR3 consists of 15 residues. CDR3 amino acids: CASSQDWRGGRNPFF. CDR3 bases: TGTGCCAGCAGCCAAGACTGGCGGGGGGGCCGAAATCCGTTCTTC.

This clone was seen once. This chain links TRBV7-8 with TRBJ2-3; 7 positions match TRBD1. The CDR3 consists of 17 residues. CDR1 and CDR2 (germline): SGHVS, FQNEAQ. V lost 2 bases, J lost 0 bases, and 8 bases stayed unmatched. The CDR3 coding sequence is TGTGCCAGCAGCTTACCCCAGAGGGGGCTGAGCACAGATACGCAGTATTTT. Its protein is CASSLPQRGLSTDTQYF.